The clone carrying this T cell receptor beta chain was observed many times. The source of the sample is a study of T cells in Graves' hyperthyroidism and ophthalmopathy. Study as a whole: At the time of initial diagnosis and before any treatment, peripheral blood was collected.

Researchers amplified the TCR beta CDR3 regions from RNA transcripts. During a first-round RT-PCR of the TCR CDR3, the HTBI primer set was used. TCRdb reanalysed the multiplex PCR reads using MiXCR and keeps one entry per CDR3 protein. The table has some 500,000 distinct CDR3 sequences, approximately 15% seen once; the top ten hold about 17%. The CDR3 has 15 amino acids. Germline assignment: CDR1 SGDLS and CDR2 YYNGEE. V lost 0 bases and J lost 7, with 14 bases in between. The sequence came from a woman aged 18-35 years with Graves' hyperthyroidism. This chain joins TRBV9 and TRBJ1-5, with D possibly matching TRBD1 (5 bases). The sample comprised blood. The CDR3 sequence is CASSVEGRESQPQHF. CDR3 coding DNA: TGTGCCAGCAGCGTAGAGGGCAGGGAGAGCCAGCCCCAGCATTTT.